A single sample is the source of the 20 T cell receptor beta chains below, sequenced in a study of regulatory T cells in long-lasting Graves disease (dated by TCRdb to the early 2020s). Reading the label with the study, this specimen's time point is: newly diagnosed GD, antithyroid drugs for less than 3 months. For both TCR sequencing and RNA sequencing, RNA was extracted from PBMCs using TRIzol. Library preparation used multiplex PCR. The run used an Illumina HiSeq 4000. CDR3 regions were amplified by Arm-PCR with iRepertoire HTBI primers to construct TCR beta libraries. TCRdb ran its own pipeline on the public reads, namely fastp trimming at Q25 and MiXCR clone calling, and kept in-frame beta chains. Identical CDR3 proteins give one entry, which carries the most common genes and DNA. In this sample the table shows some 560,000 distinct CDR3 sequences, 16% of which occur a single time. Roughly 25% of the sample is taken by the ten largest.

The same data also contributed to another study, on T cells in Graves' hyperthyroidism and ophthalmopathy.

The sequences come from peripheral blood mononuclear cells (PBMCs), collected at new diagnosis, from a patient treated with antithyroid drugs. Receptor source: a middle-aged woman with Graves disease. Donor details come from another sample of the same person, matched by shared clones.

This clonotype came up many times. This chain joins TRBV10-1 and TRBJ1-1, with a possible D match to TRBD1 (5 bases). V was pared by 0 bases and J by 1 base, with 12 bases between. The germline V gene has CDR1 WNHNN and CDR2 SYGVQD (reference sequence). The CDR3 has 16 amino acids. Written as DNA, the CDR3 is TGCGCCAGCAGTGAGTCTAGGGGCGGTTGGAACACTGAAGCTTTCTTT. This encodes CASSESRGGWNTEAFF.

The CDR3 coding sequence is TGTGCCAGCAGTTCTTTCGCGGGTGGCTACACCTTC. Protein product: CASSSFAGGYTF. V is TRBV28 and J is TRBJ1-2; D is unresolved. Germline loops: CDR1 MDHEN, CDR2 SYDVKM. V lost 4 bases and J 7 bases, leaving 10 bases between the germline ends. There are 12 residues in the CDR3.

This chain links TRBV4-2 with TRBJ2-1; 11 bases align to TRBD2. V was clipped by 1 base and J by 10 bases; unmatched bases: 6. The length of the CDR3 is 15 residues. CDR1 is LGHNA and CDR2 is YNFKEQ in the germline V gene. The CDR3 loop is CASSQAVAGGEEQFF. The CDR3 DNA sequence: TGTGCCAGCAGCCAAGCGGTAGCGGGGGGGGAAGAGCAGTTCTTC.

The V and J genes are TRBV20-1 and TRBJ1-1; a weak D match, TRBD1 (5 bases). V was cut by 6 bases and J by 0 bases, with 11 bases left in between. Germline V gene data show CDR1 as DFQATT and CDR2 as SNEGSKA (reference sequence). The CDR3 has 13 amino acids. The CDR3 DNA reads as TGCAGTGCCAGGACACCTCTGAACACTGAAGCTTTCTTT. Translated: CSARTPLNTEAFF.

The sample holds many counts of this clonotype. The chain links TRBV24-1 to TRBJ1-5, with D perhaps TRBD1 (6 bases). Between the trimmed V and J ends, which lost 9 bases and 5 bases, there was a span of 22 bases. Germline V gene data show CDR1 as KGHDR and CDR2 as SFDVKD. The CDR3 totals 16 residues. As DNA, the CDR3 is TGTGCCACCCCCCCCGCCGGGGACAAGCCTTATCAGCCCCAGCATTTT. Amino acids: CATPPAGDKPYQPQHF.

The V call is TRBV6-1, the J call TRBJ2-2; D possibly matches TRBD1 or TRBD2 (5 bases each). V was pared by 5 bases and J by 2 bases, with 15 bases between. The germline gives CDR1 MNHNS, CDR2 SASEGT. The CDR3 sequence is 16 residues long. The CDR3 is CASSPRGRENTGELFF. The CDR3, as DNA: TGTGCCAGCAGTCCGAGGGGACGGGAAAACACCGGGGAGCTGTTTTTT.

This clonotype appeared many times. The chain employs TRBV10-3 and TRBJ2-5; D not certain. Germline lookup yields CDR1 ENHRY and CDR2 SYGVKD. The germline V and J ends were trimmed by 0 bases and 2 bases, with 16 bases remaining between them. The CDR3 is 17 amino acids. CDR3 nucleotide sequence: TGTGCCATCAGTGAGTCAAGCACCCTAAGACTTCAAGAGACCCAGTACTTC. Encoded protein: CAISESSTLRLQETQYF.

The chain combines TRBV11-2 with TRBJ2-1, with D possibly matching TRBD1 (5 bases). V lost 1 base and J lost 10, with 17 bases in between. Germline values: CDR1 SGHAT, CDR2 FQNNGV. There are 15 residues in the CDR3. In DNA form, the CDR3 reads TGTGCCAGCAGCTTAGTTGGGGCTTTCTCCTACGAGCAGTTCTTC. Translating it yields CASSLVGAFSYEQFF.

Notes on this clonotype: Possible read error: a much larger clone is one base away. The chain couples TRBV3-1 to TRBJ1-3; D is undetermined. Germline CDR1 LGHDT, CDR2 YNNKEL (reference sequence). This CDR3 region has 15 residues. The CDR3 DNA follows: TGTGCCAGCAGCCAAGAACAGATCTCTGGAAACACCATATGTTTT. Its protein product is CASSQEQISGNTICF.

The chain carries TRBV28 and TRBJ1-2; D unresolved. V was shortened by 4 bases and J by 6 bases, with 9 bases between the two germline ends. Germline CDR1 MDHEN, CDR2 SYDVKM. The CDR3 runs 12 residues. The CDR3 DNA is TGTGCCAGCAGTTCCCCCAAACATGGCTACACCTTC. Amino acids: CASSSPKHGYTF.

This chain joins TRBV5-1 and TRBJ2-1; 8 bases match TRBD1. Trimming removed 4 bases from V and 5 bases from J; junction bases left unmatched: 8. Per germline, CDR1 SGHRS and CDR2 YFSETQ. This CDR3 is 15 amino acids long. This chain's CDR3 is CASSQTGTGNNEQFF. CDR3 nucleotide sequence: TGCGCCAGCAGCCAAACCGGGACAGGTAACAATGAGCAGTTCTTC.

This clonotype has more than one count but fewer than ten. The missing conserved phenylalanine or tryptophan at the end of this CDR3 makes a read error likely. The chain joins TRBV20-1 to TRBJ1-1; tentatively, D is TRBD1 (6 bases). Germline CDR1 reads DFQATT; CDR2 reads SNEGSKA (reference sequence). V gave up 6 bases and J gave up 1 base, with 15 bases separating them. The CDR3 consists of 14 residues. The CDR3 region has the DNA TGCAGTGCCATCGGGGGCAGCTGGAACACTGAAGCTTTCCTT. Residues: CSAIGGSWNTEAFL.

The chain combines TRBV7-2 with TRBJ1-4, with D possibly matching TRBD1 (5 bases). V lost 5 bases, J lost 4 bases, and 17 bases lay in between. Germline assignment: CDR1 SGHTA and CDR2 FQGNSA. The CDR3 is 16 amino acids. Here the CDR3 DNA reads TGTGCCAGCAGCCAATGGGGGATTACGGATAATGAAAAACTGTTTTTT. Its translation is CASSQWGITDNEKLFF.

As to this clonotype: This may stem from a read error, because a much larger clone lies one nucleotide away. The CDR3 ends on some other residue instead of the conserved phenylalanine or tryptophan, so this is likely a read error. The chain uses TRBV14 and TRBJ2-1; the D is unclear. CDR3 length: 15 residues. The V and J ends lost 0 bases and 7 bases respectively, with 13 bases between them. Germline V CDR1 and CDR2: SGHDN, FVKESK. This CDR3 is CASSQDLPLGNEQFS. The CDR3 nucleotides read TGTGCCAGCAGCCAAGATCTTCCCCTGGGGAATGAGCAGTTCTCC.

This clonotype has only a few counts. This sequence joins TRBV10-3 and TRBJ2-7; no reliable D call. The ends were cut back, 3 bases at V and 6 bases at J, with 9 bases in the middle. The CDR3 consists of 12 residues. Germline assignment: CDR1 ENHRY and CDR2 SYGVKD. The CDR3 sequence is CAISDNKGEQYF. Written as DNA, the CDR3 is TGTGCCATCAGTGATAATAAGGGCGAGCAGTACTTC.

This clonotype was counted ten times or more. J is TRBJ2-3 and V is TRBV3-1; D remains ambiguous. CDR1 and CDR2 (germline): LGHDT, YNNKEL (reference sequence). The length of the CDR3 is 12 residues. V lost 5 bases and J lost 4, with 7 bases in between. As DNA, the CDR3 is TGTGCCAGCAGCTTAATGTCAGATACGCAGTATTTT. Translated, it gives CASSLMSDTQYF.

The V call is TRBV29-1, the J call TRBJ1-3; tentatively, D is TRBD1 (5 bases). The V gene lost 7 bases and the J gene lost 1 base, with 17 bases spanning the gap. The CDR3 is 15 amino acids. Germline V CDR1 and CDR2: SQVTM, ANQGSEA. As DNA, the CDR3 is TGCAGCGCCGCCGGGACGGATATTTCTGGAAACACCATATATTTT. Protein: CSAAGTDISGNTIYF.

This clonotype was recorded many times. The gene calls are TRBV5-1 and TRBJ1-6; D may be TRBD1 (6 bases). CDR3 length: 16 amino acids. Germline CDR1 is SGHRS and CDR2 is YFSETQ. V was cut by 1 base and J by 5 bases, with 13 bases left in between. The DNA of the CDR3 is TGCGCCAGCAGCTTGATGGCAGGGGTTAATAATTCACCCCTCCACTTT. It is translated as CASSLMAGVNNSPLHF.

This clonotype showed up just a few times. The CDR3 spells CASSFLWDEEASTEAFF. The DNA for the CDR3 is TGCGCCAGCAGCTTTTTATGGGACGAGGAGGCGAGCACTGAAGCTTTCTTT. This chain connects TRBV5-1 to TRBJ1-1, with D possibly matching TRBD1 (5 bases). This CDR3 comprises 17 residues. The germline CDR1 and CDR2 sequences are SGHRS and YFSETQ. Trimming shortened V by 2 bases and J by 4 bases, and 21 bases separated the two germline ends.

This chain links TRBV6-2 or TRBV6-3 with TRBJ2-7, with 8 nucleotides matching TRBD1. This CDR3 comprises 15 residues. J was trimmed by 5 bases and V by 4 bases; bases with no gene match: 10. Germline CDR1 and CDR2: MNHEY and SVGEGT. CDR3 nucleotides: TGTGCCAGCAGTTCGTACAGGACAGGGCGGGACGAGCAGTACTTC. It encodes CASSSYRTGRDEQYF.